This T cell receptor (beta chain) comes out of a study of cytomegalovirus exposure and HLA in healthy donors. Of note for this clone: Its antigen is unknown.

PCR was performed using 60 Vbeta and 13 Jbeta primers. The table came from immunoSEQ multiplex PCR; TCRdb's copy has only in-frame clones and leaves some out. This sample yields 100,000 to 150,000 clones, of which 79% are seen a single time; about 2% belongs to the top ten. Looked up from germline, CDR1 is SNHLY and CDR2 is FYNNEI. The ends were cut back, 4 bases at V and 0 bases at J, with 14 bases in the middle. The CDR3 is 16 amino acids. Findings and caveats of the study: Within a later analysis, the majority of CMV-associated TCR beta chains appeared HLA-restricted. A later analysis, which compared TCR beta chains of equal frequency, found the HLA-associated ones more clonally expanded.

The sequencing sample was made of PBMCs. This receptor was taken from a man aged 18 to 29 in good health and CMV-seronegative. The V gene is TRBV2, the J gene TRBJ2-3; D unresolved. Written as DNA, the CDR3 is TGTGCCAGCAGTGTACTGAGGAAGTCAAGCACAGATACGCAGTATTTT. This codes for CASSVLRKSSTDTQYF. Looking up the rest from reference TRBV2 and TRBJ2-3 gives the full variable domain: EPEVTQTPSHQVTQMGQEVILRCVPISNHLYFYWYRQILGQKVEFLVSFYNNEISEKSEIFDDQFSVERPDGSNFTLKIRSTKLEDSAMYFCASSVLRKSSTDTQYFGPGTRLTVL.